The 32 T cell receptor beta chains below all came from one sample that was sequenced in a study of cytomegalovirus exposure and HLA in healthy donors. Method: immunoSEQ multiplex PCR; TCRdb's copy keeps in-frame clones and lacks some. Of approximately 170,000 clones detected, 70% to 90% appear once; the ten largest clones hold around 2.4%. The specimen sequenced was PBMCs. Source of these receptors: a man younger than 45 in good health and CMV-seropositive.

The V and J genes are TRBV9 and TRBJ2-7, with TRBD1 matching 9 bases. Germline loops: CDR1 SGDLS, CDR2 YYNGEE. J lost 1 base, V lost 3 bases, and 8 bases had no gene match. The CDR3 totals 16 residues. The CDR3: CASSGGTGTGSYEQYF. CDR3 bases: TGTGCCAGCAGCGGGGGAACCGGGACAGGGTCCTACGAGCAGTACTTC.

This clone appeared once. The J gene is TRBJ2-7, the V gene TRBV2; weak D call: TRBD2 (6 bases). V lost 2 bases to trimming and J lost 2 bases, with 22 bases between them. CDR1 is SNHLY, CDR2 FYNNEI, per germline. The CDR3 runs 18 residues. CDR3 in DNA: TGTGCCAGCAGTGAACGGGGGATCGGCAGCGAACTCACCTACGAGCAGTACTTC. Translating it yields CASSERGIGSELTYEQYF. Based on the CDR3 plus reference TRBV2 and TRBJ2-7, the full variable domain is EPEVTQTPSHQVTQMGQEVILRCVPISNHLYFYWYRQILGQKVEFLVSFYNNEISEKSEIFDDQFSVERPDGSNFTLKIRSTKLEDSAMYFCASSERGIGSELTYEQYFGPGTRLTVT.

The table lists this clone with a few counts. The V call is TRBV6-5, the J call TRBJ2-3; 8 nucleotides agree with TRBD2. The junction had 5 bases not matched to a gene; V was cut back by 6 bases and J by 6 bases. The CDR3 has 13 residues. Germline CDR1 is MNHEY and CDR2 is SVGAGI. CDR3 DNA sequence: TGTGCCAGCAGATGGACTAGCTCGGATACGCAGTATTTT. This encodes CASRWTSSDTQYF.

This clone came up once. This sequence joins TRBV7-6 and TRBJ1-2, with 9 nucleotides matching TRBD1. V lost 3 bases, J lost 4 bases, and 12 bases stayed unmatched. The CDR3 is 17 residues long. Looked up from germline, CDR1 is SGHVS and CDR2 is FNYEAQ. The CDR3 here is CASSLGPPSTGGYGYTF. The DNA of the CDR3 is TGTGCCAGCAGCTTGGGCCCCCCTTCGACAGGGGGCTATGGCTACACCTTC.

The V and J genes are TRBV9 and TRBJ2-7; D remains ambiguous. Germline-derived CDR1 and CDR2 are SGDLS and YYNGEE. The germline V and J ends were trimmed by 0 bases and 7 bases, with 8 bases remaining between them. This CDR3 has 12 amino acids. CDR3 DNA sequence: TGTGCCAGCAGCGTAGGATCGAGGGAGCAGTACTTC. Its protein is CASSVGSREQYF.

The rearrangement uses TRBV2 and TRBJ2-1; 16 bases are a match to TRBD2. Trimming removed 7 bases from V and 10 bases from J; junction bases left unmatched: 7. This CDR3 comprises 15 residues. The germline V gene has CDR1 SNHLY and CDR2 FYNNEI. CDR3 in amino acids: CASIGTSGGAREQFF. In nucleotides, the CDR3 is TGTGCCAGCATTGGGACTAGCGGGGGGGCCCGGGAGCAGTTCTTC.

This clone came up once. The chain links TRBV5-1 to TRBJ1-2, with D maybe TRBD1 (6 bases). With 3 bases removed from V and 11 bases from J, the gap between germline ends came to 14 bases. Germline V gene lookup returns CDR1 SGHRS and CDR2 YFSETQ. This CDR3 has 12 residues. The DNA for the CDR3 is TGCGCCAGCAGCTACCAGGGGCCGACGTACACCTTC. The encoded protein is CASSYQGPTYTF. The whole variable domain, remainder taken from reference TRBV5-1 and TRBJ1-2, is KAGVTQTPRYLIKTRGQQVTLSCSPISGHRSVSWYQQTPGQGLQFLFEYFSETQRNKGNFPGRFSGRQFSNSRSEMNVSTLELGDSALYLCASSYQGPTYTFGSGTRLTVV.

V and J are TRBV7-2 and TRBJ2-5, with TRBD2 identical over 11 bases. The germline CDR1 and CDR2 sequences are SGHTA and FQGNSA. The length of the CDR3 is 18 residues. V lost 4 bases to trimming and J lost 5 bases; unmatched junction nucleotides: 15. The CDR3 nucleotides are TGTGCCAGCAGCTCCACCCTCTTAGCGGGGGGGAGTGGGGAGACCCAGTACTTC. It encodes CASSSTLLAGGSGETQYF.

J is TRBJ1-5 and V is TRBV27; unclear D gene. The CDR3 consists of 13 residues. V was trimmed by 0 bases and J by 6 bases, leaving 6 bases between them. The germline CDR1 and CDR2 sequences are MNHEY and SMNVEV (reference sequence). CDR3 residues: CASSLSVSQPQHF. CDR3 sequence (DNA): TGTGCCAGCAGTTTATCCGTGAGTCAGCCCCAGCATTTT.

This chain connects TRBV10-2 to TRBJ1-3; TRBD1 matches at 8 bases. V was clipped by 6 bases and J by 2 bases; unmatched bases: 0. CDR1 is WSHSY and CDR2 is SAAADI in the germline V gene. The CDR3 consists of 13 residues. The CDR3 reads CASRQGAGNTIYF. DNA of the CDR3: TGCGCCAGCAGACAGGGGGCTGGAAACACCATATATTTT.

The chain recombines TRBV2 with TRBJ1-2, with 7 bases fitting TRBD1. The length of the CDR3 is 15 residues. Trimming at V came to 1 base and at J to 8 bases, leaving 10 bases not matched to a gene. CDR1 is SNHLY and CDR2 is FYNNEI in the germline V gene. As DNA, the CDR3 is TGTGCCAGCAGTGAAGAAGGGGGCGAATCGGGGGGCTACACCTTC. It translates to CASSEEGGESGGYTF.

The rearrangement links TRBV5-8 to TRBJ1-1; 8 nucleotides match TRBD1. Germline CDR1 reads SGHTS; CDR2 reads YDEGEE. The CDR3 sequence is 15 residues long. Trimming removed 3 bases from V and 5 bases from J; junction bases left unmatched: 9. In DNA form, the CDR3 reads TGTGCCAGCAGCTGGGACGGACAGGGAGGAACTGAAGCTTTCTTT. Translation: CASSWDGQGGTEAFF.

The gene calls are TRBV2 and TRBJ1-6; TRBD1 matches at 7 bases. This CDR3 comprises 17 residues. Unmatched junction bases numbered 7, after V lost 5 bases and J lost 0 bases. The germline V gene encodes CDR1 SNHLY and CDR2 FYNNEI. The CDR3 DNA is TGTGCCAGCAGTTCGACAGGGCCTAGCTCCTATAATTCACCCCTCCACTTT. Protein: CASSSTGPSSYNSPLHF. Full variable domain (missing parts from reference TRBV2 and TRBJ1-6): EPEVTQTPSHQVTQMGQEVILRCVPISNHLYFYWYRQILGQKVEFLVSFYNNEISEKSEIFDDQFSVERPDGSNFTLKIRSTKLEDSAMYFCASSSTGPSSYNSPLHFGNGTRLTVT.

The J gene is TRBJ1-4, the V gene TRBV25-1, with 8 bases that match TRBD1. Germline V gives CDR1 MGHDK, CDR2 SYGVNS. The junction had 3 bases not matched to a gene; V was cut back by 3 bases and J by 0 bases. The CDR3 loop spans 16 amino acids. CDR3 in DNA: TGTGCCAGCAGTGACCCGGGACAGGCAACTAATGAAAAACTGTTTTTT. Amino acid sequence: CASSDPGQATNEKLFF.

This chain links TRBV6-5 with TRBJ2-7; D is possibly TRBD1 (6 bases). The CDR3 contains 14 residues. Trimming left V 7 bases short and J 6 bases short, with 19 bases between. Germline-derived CDR1 and CDR2 are MNHEY and SVGAGI. DNA of the CDR3: TGTGCCAGCACCCTCGTACCAGGGACAAGCGAGCAGTACTTC. Translating gives CASTLVPGTSEQYF.

This chain links TRBV7-6 with TRBJ2-5; D is perhaps TRBD2 (5 bases). The V gene lost 5 bases and the J gene lost 5 bases, with 12 bases spanning the gap. The CDR3 is made up of 13 amino acids. Germline V gene lookup returns CDR1 SGHVS and CDR2 FNYEAQ. CDR3 sequence reads: CASSPLATETQYF. CDR3 coding DNA: TGTGCCAGCAGCCCCCTAGCTACCGAGACCCAGTACTTC.

The chain couples TRBV15 to TRBJ2-7; 10 bases agree with TRBD1. This CDR3 spans 15 amino acids. V shed 1 base, J shed 4 bases, and the junction held 4 bases outside the gene matches. CDR1 and CDR2 (germline): LNHNV, YYDKDF (reference sequence). Here the CDR3 reads CATSRGTGGLYEQYF. CDR3 in DNA: TGTGCCACCAGCAGAGGGACAGGGGGTTTGTACGAGCAGTACTTC.

This rearrangement joins TRBV14 to TRBJ1-1; D call uncertain. This CDR3 is built from 14 residues. The germline V and J ends were trimmed by 1 base and 1 base, with 7 bases remaining between them. Germline V gene data show CDR1 as SGHDN and CDR2 as FVKESK. The CDR3 region has the DNA TGTGCCAGCAGCCAAGGACTCAGGAACACTGAAGCTTTCTTT. Translated, it gives CASSQGLRNTEAFF. Combining the CDR3 with reference TRBV14 and TRBJ1-1 gives the whole variable domain EAGVTQFPSHSVIEKGQTVTLRCDPISGHDNLYWYRRVMGKEIKFLLHFVKESKQDESGMPNNRFLAERTGGTYSTLKVQPAELEDSGVYFCASSQGLRNTEAFFGQGTRLTVV.

This sequence joins TRBV5-4 and TRBJ2-7, with 13 bases that match TRBD2. The CDR3 runs 16 residues. V shed 3 bases, J shed 5 bases, and the junction held 8 bases outside the gene matches. The V gene's germline CDR1 is SGHNT and CDR2 YYREEE (reference sequence). The CDR3 loop reads CASSWTSGGPRDEQYF. In DNA form, the CDR3 reads TGTGCCAGCAGCTGGACTAGCGGGGGCCCGCGGGACGAGCAGTACTTC.

This chain links TRBV5-4 with TRBJ2-7; possible D gene TRBD2, 6 bases. Trimming removed 0 bases from V and 0 bases from J, with 13 bases in between. Looked up from germline, CDR1 is SGHNT and CDR2 is YYREEE (reference sequence). This CDR3 contains 16 residues. The CDR3 DNA reads TGTGCCAGCAGCTTGGGTCCGCGGGGATCCTCCTACGAGCAGTACTTC. It is translated as CASSLGPRGSSYEQYF.

The chain is built from TRBV5-6 and TRBJ2-3, with 10 bases aligning to TRBD1. The CDR3 runs to 17 residues. Germline loops: CDR1 SGHDT, CDR2 YYEEEE. After removal of 3 bases from V and 4 bases from J, the junction contained 11 bases not matched to a gene. In DNA form, the CDR3 reads TGTGCCAGCAGCTGGAGGGGGACAGGGGTAGTTCCAGATACGCAGTATTTT. Amino acid sequence: CASSWRGTGVVPDTQYF.

The gene calls are TRBV7-6 and TRBJ2-2; tentative D call: TRBD1 (7 bases). Germline CDR1 is SGHVS and CDR2 is FNYEAQ. CDR3 length equals 15 residues. V was trimmed by 2 bases and J by 5 bases, leaving 12 bases between them. The chain's CDR3 is CASSLWPGGTGELFF. Written as DNA, the CDR3 is TGTGCCAGCAGCTTATGGCCAGGGGGGACCGGGGAGCTGTTTTTT.

The V gene is TRBV5-1, the J gene TRBJ1-2, with TRBD1 as a possible D gene (5 bases). The CDR3 is made up of 14 amino acids. V was shortened by 0 bases and J by 3 bases, with 9 bases between the two germline ends. CDR1 and CDR2 from the germline V gene are SGHRS and YFSETQ. CDR3 residues: CASSLDTGYYGYTF. As DNA, the CDR3 is TGCGCCAGCAGCTTGGACACAGGATACTATGGCTACACCTTC.

There are a few counts of this clone. The V gene is TRBV5-1, the J gene TRBJ2-7, with D possibly being TRBD2 (7 bases). This CDR3 has 17 amino acids. CDR1 SGHRS and CDR2 YFSETQ come from the germline V gene. Trimming left V 5 bases short and J 0 bases short, with 21 bases between. The CDR3 DNA follows: TGCGCCAGCAGTTTCGGAGGGGGGGGCCGTGCCTCCTACGAGCAGTACTTC. It is translated as CASSFGGGGRASYEQYF.

V and J are TRBV2 and TRBJ2-7, with a possible D match to TRBD1 (6 bases). The V gene lost 7 bases and the J gene lost 1 base, with 17 bases spanning the gap. Germline V CDR1 and CDR2: SNHLY, FYNNEI. The CDR3 loop spans 15 amino acids. CDR3 region: CASIRTVGISYEQYF. The CDR3 DNA reads as TGTGCCAGCATAAGGACAGTGGGGATTTCCTACGAGCAGTACTTC. The full variable domain, its missing parts supplied by reference TRBV2 and TRBJ2-7, is EPEVTQTPSHQVTQMGQEVILRCVPISNHLYFYWYRQILGQKVEFLVSFYNNEISEKSEIFDDQFSVERPDGSNFTLKIRSTKLEDSAMYFCASIRTVGISYEQYFGPGTRLTVT.

The DNA of the CDR3 is TGCGCCAGCAGCCAAGATCGGGGGGGGGCAGATACGCAGTATTTT. It yields the protein CASSQDRGGADTQYF. The V and J genes are TRBV4-3 and TRBJ2-3; 8 bases map to TRBD2. In germline, CDR1 is LGHNA, CDR2 YSLEER. The CDR3 loop spans 15 amino acids. The junction had 3 bases not matched to a gene; V was cut back by 0 bases and J by 4 bases.

J is TRBJ2-7 and V is TRBV18; a possible D gene is TRBD2 (5 bases). The V end was cut by 3 bases, the J end by 6 bases, with 18 bases between. Germline assignment: CDR1 KGHSH and CDR2 LQKENI. The CDR3 has 15 amino acids. CDR3 coding DNA: TGTGCCAGCTCACCTCGGGATACTCCAATGGGCGAGCAGTACTTC. This codes for CASSPRDTPMGEQYF.

This clone was detected a few times. The chain uses TRBV30 and TRBJ1-5, with D tentatively TRBD1 (6 bases). Trimming removed 4 bases from V and 2 bases from J, with 18 bases in between. The germline V gene has CDR1 GTSNPN and CDR2 SVGIG (reference sequence). This CDR3 comprises 16 residues. CDR3 sequence reads: CAWTKGGAEGNQPQHF. In nucleotides, the CDR3 is TGTGCCTGGACGAAGGGGGGGGCCGAGGGCAATCAGCCCCAGCATTTT.

The chain is built from TRBV11-3 and TRBJ2-7; D is undetermined. The CDR3 loop spans 15 amino acids. Germline V CDR1 and CDR2: SGHNT, YENEEA. V dropped 0 bases and J dropped 0 bases, with 9 bases sitting between them. The CDR3 coding sequence is TGTGCCAGCAGCTTAGATCATCACAGCTCCTACGAGCAGTACTTC. This codes for CASSLDHHSSYEQYF.

This chain joins TRBV9 and TRBJ2-1, with TRBD2 as a possible D gene (7 bases). V was cut by 0 bases and J by 3 bases, with 13 bases left in between. The CDR3 totals 16 residues. The germline V gene encodes CDR1 SGDLS and CDR2 YYNGEE. The DNA of the CDR3 is TGTGCCAGCAGCGTAGGTGGGGGGGCTCTCTACAATGAGCAGTTCTTC. Its translation is CASSVGGGALYNEQFF. Filled out from reference TRBV9 and TRBJ2-1, the complete variable domain reads DSGVTQTPKHLITATGQRVTLRCSPRSGDLSVYWYQQSLDQGLQFLIQYYNGEERAKGNILERFSAQQFPDLHSELNLSSLELGDSALYFCASSVGGGALYNEQFFGPGTRLTVL.

V and J are TRBV7-6 and TRBJ2-3, with 8 bases that match TRBD1. The CDR3 is 16 residues long. Trimming removed 5 bases from V and 1 base from J; junction bases left unmatched: 8. Per germline, CDR1 SGHVS and CDR2 FNYEAQ. The CDR3 reads CASSHHGQGRTDTQYF. In DNA form, the CDR3 reads TGTGCCAGCAGCCACCACGGACAGGGTCGCACAGATACGCAGTATTTT. The full variable domain, completed using reference TRBV7-6 and TRBJ2-3, is GAGVSQSPRYKVTKRGQDVALRCDPISGHVSLYWYRQALGQGPEFLTYFNYEAQQDKSGLPNDRFSAERPEGSISTLTIQRTEQRDSAMYRCASSHHGQGRTDTQYFGPGTRLTVL.

The chain links TRBV7-6 to TRBJ2-5; 12 bases fit TRBD1. The CDR3 is made up of 18 amino acids. J lost 1 base, V lost 5 bases, and 11 bases had no gene match. Germline CDR1 and CDR2: SGHVS and FNYEAQ. The CDR3 protein is CASSLGTGGAGRQETQYF. The CDR3 DNA follows: TGTGCCAGCAGCCTCGGGACAGGGGGCGCGGGTCGCCAAGAGACCCAGTACTTC.